The rows below give T cell receptor beta chains drawn from one sample of a study of cytomegalovirus exposure and HLA in healthy donors. Clones were read by immunoSEQ multiplex PCR, and TCRdb kept only the in-frame ones, dropping some. The sample contains 150,000 to 200,000 clones, around 90% of which appear only once. The specimen sequenced was PBMCs. Receptor source: a boy aged 2 to 10 in good health and CMV-seronegative. The CDR3 runs from the conserved cysteine through the conserved F or W. D genes are given only for firm matches. Clone size is given for some rows only: seen once, a few or many times, or a class if the clone is expanded.

CDR3nt: TGCGCCAGCAGCTTGGTCCCCGGGAACACTGAAGCTTTCTTT
CDR3aa: CASSLVPGNTEAFF
d_gene: .
j_gene: TRBJ1-1
abundance: .
v_gene: TRBV5-1

CDR3nt: TGTGCCAGCAGACGGACAGGGGACACCGGGGAGCTGTTTTTT
CDR3aa: CASRRTGDTGELFF
d_gene: TRBD1
j_gene: TRBJ2-2
abundance: .
v_gene: TRBV7-9

CDR3nt: TGTGCCAGCAGCTTAAGCTCTACGAGAAGCTCCTACAATGAGCAGTTCTTC
CDR3aa: CASSLSSTRSSYNEQFF
d_gene: .
j_gene: TRBJ2-1
abundance: once
v_gene: TRBV7-3

CDR3nt: TGTGCCAGCAGCCCCTGGCAGGGGAACACCGGGGAGCTGTTTTTT
CDR3aa: CASSPWQGNTGELFF
d_gene: .
j_gene: TRBJ2-2
abundance: .
v_gene: TRBV5-4

CDR3nt: TGTGCCAGCAGCTCAGGAGGAACTAGCGGGAGATCGACCTACGAGCAGTACTTC
CDR3aa: CASSSGGTSGRSTYEQYF
d_gene: TRBD2
j_gene: TRBJ2-7
abundance: once
v_gene: TRBV7-8

CDR3nt: TGTGCCAGCAGTGTTGGCGGGAGCTCCTACAATGAGCAGTTCTTC
CDR3aa: CASSVGGSSYNEQFF
d_gene: TRBD2
j_gene: TRBJ2-1
abundance: .
v_gene: TRBV6-4

CDR3nt: TGTGCCAGCAAACGACTAGCCGGGGATACGCAGTATTTT
CDR3aa: CASKRLAGDTQYF
d_gene: TRBD2
j_gene: TRBJ2-3
abundance: .
v_gene: TRBV27

CDR3nt: TGTGCCAGCAGTGGTCGTGGGAAGATTCCGGGGAGGGGAGGCAATGAGCAGTTCTTC
CDR3aa: CASSGRGKIPGRGGNEQFF
d_gene: TRBD2
j_gene: TRBJ2-1
abundance: once
v_gene: TRBV2

CDR3nt: TGTGCCAGCAGTTTTTTGGAGGGCGATCCGTACAATGAGCAGTTCTTC
CDR3aa: CASSFLEGDPYNEQFF
d_gene: .
j_gene: TRBJ2-1
abundance: .
v_gene: TRBV27

CDR3nt: TGTGCCAGCAGTTTATTCTGGACAGCCGACCAGTACAATGAGCAGTTCTTC
CDR3aa: CASSLFWTADQYNEQFF
d_gene: .
j_gene: TRBJ2-1
abundance: .
v_gene: TRBV27

CDR3nt: TGTGCCAGCAGTGGGGTAAAGACAGGGTTGCATGAAAAACTGTTTTTT
CDR3aa: CASSGVKTGLHEKLFF
d_gene: TRBD1
j_gene: TRBJ1-4
abundance: .
v_gene: TRBV6-1

CDR3nt: TGTGCCAGCAGCTTCAAGCAGGTCGGAAACACCATATATTTT
CDR3aa: CASSFKQVGNTIYF
d_gene: .
j_gene: TRBJ1-3
abundance: .
v_gene: TRBV5-6